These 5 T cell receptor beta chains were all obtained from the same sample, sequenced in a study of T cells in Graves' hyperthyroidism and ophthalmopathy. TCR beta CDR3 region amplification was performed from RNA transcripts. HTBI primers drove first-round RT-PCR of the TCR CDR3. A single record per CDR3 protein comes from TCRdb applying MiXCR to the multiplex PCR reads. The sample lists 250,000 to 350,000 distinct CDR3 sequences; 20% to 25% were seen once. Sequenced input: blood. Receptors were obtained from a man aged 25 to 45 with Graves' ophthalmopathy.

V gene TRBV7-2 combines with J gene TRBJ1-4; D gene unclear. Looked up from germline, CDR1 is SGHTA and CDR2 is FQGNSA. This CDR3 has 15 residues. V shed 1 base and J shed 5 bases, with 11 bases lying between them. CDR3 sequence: CASSLVSSSNEKLFF. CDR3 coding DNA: TGTGCCAGCAGCTTAGTTAGCAGCTCGAATGAAAAACTGTTTTTT.

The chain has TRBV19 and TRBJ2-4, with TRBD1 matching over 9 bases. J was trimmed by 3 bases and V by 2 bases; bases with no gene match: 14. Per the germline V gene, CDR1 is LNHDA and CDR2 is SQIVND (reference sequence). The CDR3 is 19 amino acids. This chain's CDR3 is CASSISRDRAQGDKNIQYF. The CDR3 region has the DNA TGTGCCAGTAGTATATCTCGGGACAGGGCCCAAGGGGACAAAAACATTCAGTACTTC.

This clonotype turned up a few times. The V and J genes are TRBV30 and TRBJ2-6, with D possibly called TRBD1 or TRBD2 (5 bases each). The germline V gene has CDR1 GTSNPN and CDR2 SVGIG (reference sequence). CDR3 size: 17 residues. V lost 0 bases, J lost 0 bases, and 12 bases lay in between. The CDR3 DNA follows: TGTGCCTGGAGTGTACGAGGGGCGGTCTCTGGGGCCAACGTCCTGACTTTC. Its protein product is CAWSVRGAVSGANVLTF.

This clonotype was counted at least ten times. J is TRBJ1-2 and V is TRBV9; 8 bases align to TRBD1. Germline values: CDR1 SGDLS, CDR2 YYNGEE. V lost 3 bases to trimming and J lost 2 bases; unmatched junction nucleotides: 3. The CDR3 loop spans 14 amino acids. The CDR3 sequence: CASSGTGSNYGYTF. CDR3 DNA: TGTGCCAGCAGCGGGACAGGGAGCAACTATGGCTACACCTTC.

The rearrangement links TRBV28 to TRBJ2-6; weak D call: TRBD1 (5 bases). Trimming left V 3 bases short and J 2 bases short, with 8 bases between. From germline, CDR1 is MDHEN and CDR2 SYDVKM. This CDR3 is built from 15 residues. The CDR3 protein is CASSFGHTGANVLTF. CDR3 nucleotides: TGTGCCAGCAGTTTCGGACATACTGGGGCCAACGTCCTGACTTTC.